This T cell receptor beta chain was captured by sequencing in a study of blood T cells in healthy people across ages. Primed by a sample-barcoded 5' primer and a J-beta primer mix, a second PCR proceeded for roughly 6 to 12 cycles. TCRdb itself ran the 5' RACE reads through MiXCR, one entry per CDR3 protein. The sample holds 1.5 million to 2 million distinct CDR3 sequences, 40% to 55% seen once. Trimming shortened V by 10 bases and J by 8 bases, and 18 bases separated the two germline ends. CDR1 is MNHEY and CDR2 is SVGEGT in the germline V gene. The CDR3 consists of 13 residues. This clonotype was counted between two and nine times.

This sequence was found in a woman in her thirties or forties in good health. The sample was blood. The rearrangement joins TRBV6-2 or TRBV6-3 to TRBJ2-1; D gene uncertain. In DNA form, the CDR3 reads TGTGCCAACCTGAGTGCTCGGTCGGATGAGCAGTTCTTC. Translated, it gives CANLSARSDEQFF.